The entry that follows covers one T cell receptor beta chain sequence. Its binding antigen is unknown. The input lacks base qualities; no much larger clone sits a single base away. According to the germline V gene (reference sequence), CDR1 reads LNHDA and CDR2 reads SQIVND. Reading from cysteine to phenylalanine, the CDR3 counts 14 amino acids. Here the CDR3 DNA is all that survives: 42 bases in frame from base 1. V and J lose 4 bases and 7 bases, and a span of 16 bases separates them. The immunoSEQ Assay was the method used to sequence TCRbeta CDR3 regions. After extraction, genomic DNA underwent amplification by bias-controlled multiplex PCR, followed by high-throughput sequencing. In the authors' own workflow: To quantify the absolute abundance of every unique TCRbeta CDR3 region, sequences were collapsed and filtered. T cell fraction was estimated by normalizing TCRbeta template counts to usable DNA, which was measured by amplifying reference genes present in all nucleated cells. Repertoire TCRs were annotated as SARS-CoV-2-specific by exact matching of V gene, CDR3 amino acid sequence and J gene to a known reactive TCR set. The reference SARS-CoV-2 TCR set was obtained from MIRA and was filtered for enrichment in COVID-19-positive ImmuneCODE repertoires, whereby public or cross-reactive TCRs were removed. Using the MIRA antigens, annotated TCRs were further analysed by specific ORF or by position within an ORF. Breadth was defined as the number of annotated unique rearrangements divided by the total number of unique productive rearrangements, and depth was defined as the summed frequency of the annotated unique rearrangements. Two-sided Wilcoxon rank-sum tests were used to compare TCR breadth between groups. TCRdb limited this immuneACCESS table to in-frame rearrangements with V and J called. A share of clones is missing; checked studies link under half to unresolved V genes, and the rest is unexplained. From that table come the V and J calls and clone size; the DNA was used to work out D and trimming. Here the sample has approximately 350,000 clones; about 80% occur a single time. Of the sample, about 7.4% falls within the top ten clones.

The data were taken from a study of Ad26.COV2.S vaccination and SARS-CoV-2 variants (dated by TCRdb to 2020 to 2023). Regarding the study in general: Vaccine-arm donors were drawn from COV1001, a multicentre, randomized, double-blind, placebo-controlled phase I-IIa trial of Ad26.COV2.S in healthy adults. The specificity and breadth of SARS-CoV-2-reactive T cell receptors after Ad26.COV2.S vaccination were assessed by TCRbeta repertoire sequencing. Ad26.COV2.S was administered intramuscularly at 5 x 10^10 or 1 x 10^11 viral particles, either as a single shot or as two shots given 56 days apart. Trial participants were randomized into five groups of five, in which low-dose or high-dose Ad26.COV2.S was given once or twice, or placebo was given on both occasions. Investigators remained blinded to trial group allocation during experiments and outcome assessment. The TCR-sequenced set comprised about 32 samples: some 20 Ad26.COV2.S vaccine recipients, 5 placebo recipients and 8 SARS-CoV-2 convalescent individuals. What the study reported, not specific to this receptor: Spike-specific TCR breadth was higher in Ad26.COV2.S recipients than in placebo recipients (P = 0.0014). Comparing responses between vaccine doses or regimens was not something the study was powered to do. After vaccination, spike-specific CD8+ and CD4+ T cell responses were reported to show substantial breadth. Vaccine and placebo recipients had comparable non-spike TCR breadth, which fits with the vaccine containing only spike. It was noted by the authors that total T cell responses may have been underestimated by the TCR breadth and depth analyses.

The sample's treatment or condition label, in plain terms: around 19 received Ad26.COV2.S at low or high dose, single or two shots; about 5 received placebo; per-sample allocation not given. Repertoires of vaccine and placebo recipients were sequenced from samples taken on day 63 after the first injection. Cohort 1b enrolled roughly 25 adults aged 18-55 years at a single site in Boston, USA, between 29 July and 7 August 2020. Ad26.COV2.S consisted of a replication-incompetent adenovirus type 26 vector by which a prefusion-stabilized SARS-CoV-2 spike protein from the original Wuhan strain was expressed.

Sequencing was performed on peripheral blood, taken in a trial of Ad26.COV2.S vaccine versus placebo. This sequence was found in a person aged 18-60 years who received the Ad26.COV2.S COVID-19 vaccine or a placebo. The sequence is built from TRBV19 and TRBJ1-2; no D gene is confidently identified. The DNA is TGTGCCAGTAGTACTGGACCATCTGGCGGTGGCTACACCTTC. It specifies CASSTGPSGGGYTF.